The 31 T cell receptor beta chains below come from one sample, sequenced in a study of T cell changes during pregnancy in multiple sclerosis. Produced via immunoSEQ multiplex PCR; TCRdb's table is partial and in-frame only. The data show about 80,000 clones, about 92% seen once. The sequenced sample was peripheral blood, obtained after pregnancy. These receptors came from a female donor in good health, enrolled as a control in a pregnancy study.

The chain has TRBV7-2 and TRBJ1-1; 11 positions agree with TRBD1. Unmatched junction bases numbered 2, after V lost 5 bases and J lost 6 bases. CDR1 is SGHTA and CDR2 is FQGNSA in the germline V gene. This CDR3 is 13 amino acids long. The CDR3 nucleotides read TGTGCCAGCAGCCGGGACAGGGGGTCTGAAGCTTTCTTT. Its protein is CASSRDRGSEAFF. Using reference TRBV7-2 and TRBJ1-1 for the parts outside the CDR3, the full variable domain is GAGVSQSPSNKVTEKGKDVELRCDPISGHTALYWYRQSLGQGLEFLIYFQGNSAPDKSGLPSDRFSAERTGGSVSTLTIQRTQQEDSAVYLCASSRDRGSEAFFGQGTRLTVV.

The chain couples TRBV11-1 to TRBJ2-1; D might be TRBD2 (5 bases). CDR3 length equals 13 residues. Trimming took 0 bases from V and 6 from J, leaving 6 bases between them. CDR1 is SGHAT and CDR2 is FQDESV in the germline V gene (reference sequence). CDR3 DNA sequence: TGTGCCAGCAGCTTAGCCGGGGTCAATGAGCAGTTCTTC. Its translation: CASSLAGVNEQFF.

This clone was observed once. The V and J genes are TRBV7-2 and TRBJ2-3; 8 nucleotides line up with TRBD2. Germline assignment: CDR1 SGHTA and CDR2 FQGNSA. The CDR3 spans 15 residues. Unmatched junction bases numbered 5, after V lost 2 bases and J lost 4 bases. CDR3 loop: CASSLTAGGPDTQYF. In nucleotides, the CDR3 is TGTGCCAGCAGCTTAACCGCGGGAGGCCCAGATACGCAGTATTTT.

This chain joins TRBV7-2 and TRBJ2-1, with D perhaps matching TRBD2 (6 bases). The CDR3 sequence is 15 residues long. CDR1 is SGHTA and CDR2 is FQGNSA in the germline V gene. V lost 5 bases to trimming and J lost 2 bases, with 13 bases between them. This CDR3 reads CASSTRENPYNEQFF. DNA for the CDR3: TGTGCCAGCAGCACACGGGAGAACCCCTACAATGAGCAGTTCTTC.

In DNA form, the CDR3 reads TGCAGCGTTGAGACGGGACTAGCGGGGGATTACAATGAGCAGTTCTTC. This encodes CSVETGLAGDYNEQFF. This chain uses TRBV29-1 with TRBJ2-1; 14 bases align to TRBD2. CDR3 size: 16 residues. The germline CDR1 and CDR2 sequences are SQVTM and ANQGSEA. V shed 3 bases, J shed 4 bases, and the junction held 5 bases outside the gene matches.

CDR3 sequence reads: CASSLTSGKTEQFF. CDR3 nucleotide sequence: TGTGCCAGCAGCCTTACTAGCGGAAAAACTGAGCAGTTCTTC. The chain links TRBV9 to TRBJ2-1; the match to TRBD2 covers 8 bases. The junction had 9 bases not matched to a gene; V was cut back by 4 bases and J by 9 bases. CDR1 and CDR2 (germline): SGDLS, YYNGEE. The CDR3 is 14 residues long.

The CDR3 sequence is CAIRPTGGTEAFF. The CDR3 DNA reads as TGTGCCATTCGCCCCACAGGGGGCACTGAAGCTTTCTTT. The chain uses TRBV19 and TRBJ1-1, with TRBD1 matching 8 bases. V trimming: 10 bases; J trimming: 4 bases; junction bases outside the gene matches: 8. The CDR3 is 13 amino acids. From germline, CDR1 is LNHDA and CDR2 SQIVND (reference sequence).

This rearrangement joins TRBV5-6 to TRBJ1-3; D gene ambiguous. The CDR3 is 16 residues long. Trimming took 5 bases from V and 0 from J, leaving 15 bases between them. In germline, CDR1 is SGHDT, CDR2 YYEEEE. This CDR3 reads CASSPLGRSSGNTIYF. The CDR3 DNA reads TGTGCCAGCAGTCCACTTGGCCGGAGCTCTGGAAACACCATATATTTT.

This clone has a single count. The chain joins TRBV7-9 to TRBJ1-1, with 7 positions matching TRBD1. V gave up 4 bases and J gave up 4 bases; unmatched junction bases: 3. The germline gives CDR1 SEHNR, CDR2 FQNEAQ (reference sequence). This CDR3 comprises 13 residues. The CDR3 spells CASSSGQLTEAFF. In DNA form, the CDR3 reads TGTGCCAGCAGCTCGGGACAGCTCACTGAAGCTTTCTTT.

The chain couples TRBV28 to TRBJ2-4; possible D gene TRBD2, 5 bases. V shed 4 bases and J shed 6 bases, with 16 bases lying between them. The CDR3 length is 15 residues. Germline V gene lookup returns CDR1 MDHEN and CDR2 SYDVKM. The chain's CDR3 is CASSSPDLDSNIQYF. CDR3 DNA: TGTGCCAGCAGTTCCCCTGACTTGGACTCAAACATTCAGTACTTC.

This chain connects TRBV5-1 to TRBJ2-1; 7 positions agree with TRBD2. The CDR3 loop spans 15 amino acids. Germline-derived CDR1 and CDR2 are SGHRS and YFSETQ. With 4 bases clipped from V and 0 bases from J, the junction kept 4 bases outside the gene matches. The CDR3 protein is CASSSGAASYNEQFF. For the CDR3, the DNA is TGCGCCAGCAGCAGCGGGGCCGCCTCCTACAATGAGCAGTTCTTC. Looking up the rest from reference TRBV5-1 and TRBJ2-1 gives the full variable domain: KAGVTQTPRYLIKTRGQQVTLSCSPISGHRSVSWYQQTPGQGLQFLFEYFSETQRNKGNFPGRFSGRQFSNSRSEMNVSTLELGDSALYLCASSSGAASYNEQFFGPGTRLTVL.

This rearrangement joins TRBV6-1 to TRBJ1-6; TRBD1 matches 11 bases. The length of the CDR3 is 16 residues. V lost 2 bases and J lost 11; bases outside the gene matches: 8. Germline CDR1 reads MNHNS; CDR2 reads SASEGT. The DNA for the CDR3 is TGTGCCAGCAGTGAATTCTCCGGACAGGGGGCTCCACCCCTCCACTTT. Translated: CASSEFSGQGAPPLHF.

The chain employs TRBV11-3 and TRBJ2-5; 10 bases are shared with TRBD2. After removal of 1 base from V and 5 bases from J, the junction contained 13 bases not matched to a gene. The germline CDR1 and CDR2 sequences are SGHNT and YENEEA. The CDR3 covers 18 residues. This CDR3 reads CASSLAASGSDNGETQYF. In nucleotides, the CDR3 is TGTGCCAGCAGCTTAGCTGCTAGCGGGAGCGACAATGGGGAGACCCAGTACTTC.

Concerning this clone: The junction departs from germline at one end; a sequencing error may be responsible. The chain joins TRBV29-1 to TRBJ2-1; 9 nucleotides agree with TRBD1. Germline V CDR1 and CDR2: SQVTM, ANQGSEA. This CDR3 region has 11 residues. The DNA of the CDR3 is TGCAGCGTGGTTCTTCGGGACAGGGAGCTCTTC. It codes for CSVVLRDRELF.

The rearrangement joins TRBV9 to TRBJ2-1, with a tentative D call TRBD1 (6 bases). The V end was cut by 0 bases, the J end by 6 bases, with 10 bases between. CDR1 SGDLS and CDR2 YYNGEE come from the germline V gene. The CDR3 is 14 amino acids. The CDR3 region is CASSVGGRGNEQFF. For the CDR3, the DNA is TGTGCCAGCAGCGTAGGAGGCAGGGGCAATGAGCAGTTCTTC.

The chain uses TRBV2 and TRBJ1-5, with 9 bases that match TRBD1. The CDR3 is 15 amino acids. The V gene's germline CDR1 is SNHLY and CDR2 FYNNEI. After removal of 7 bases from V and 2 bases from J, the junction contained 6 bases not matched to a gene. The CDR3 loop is CASKGGDRGNQPQHF. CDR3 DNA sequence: TGTGCCAGCAAAGGAGGGGACAGGGGCAATCAGCCCCAGCATTTT.

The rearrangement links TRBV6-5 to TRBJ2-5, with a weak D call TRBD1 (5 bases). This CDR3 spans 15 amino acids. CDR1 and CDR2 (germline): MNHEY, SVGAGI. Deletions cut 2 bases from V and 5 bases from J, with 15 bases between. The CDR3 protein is CASSYLGAGLETQYF. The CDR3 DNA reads TGTGCCAGCAGTTACCTCGGCGCAGGGCTCGAGACCCAGTACTTC.

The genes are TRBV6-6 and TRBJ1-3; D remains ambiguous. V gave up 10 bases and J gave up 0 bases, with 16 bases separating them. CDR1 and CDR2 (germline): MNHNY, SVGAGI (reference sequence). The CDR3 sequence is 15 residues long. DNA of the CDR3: TGTGCCACCAGAGAAAGGACTACCTCTGGAAACACCATATATTTT. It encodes CATRERTTSGNTIYF.

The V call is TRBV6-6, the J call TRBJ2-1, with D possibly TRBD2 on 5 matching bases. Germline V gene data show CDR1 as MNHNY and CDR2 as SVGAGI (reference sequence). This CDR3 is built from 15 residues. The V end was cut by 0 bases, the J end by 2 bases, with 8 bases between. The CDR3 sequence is CASSYSGGPYNEQFF. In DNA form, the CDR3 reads TGTGCCAGCAGTTACTCAGGAGGTCCCTACAATGAGCAGTTCTTC.

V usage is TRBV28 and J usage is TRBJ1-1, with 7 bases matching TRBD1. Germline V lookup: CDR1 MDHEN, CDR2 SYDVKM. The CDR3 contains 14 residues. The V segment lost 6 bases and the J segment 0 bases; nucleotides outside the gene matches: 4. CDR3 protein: CASRQGTMNTEAFF. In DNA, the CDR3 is TGTGCCAGCAGACAGGGGACAATGAACACTGAAGCTTTCTTT.

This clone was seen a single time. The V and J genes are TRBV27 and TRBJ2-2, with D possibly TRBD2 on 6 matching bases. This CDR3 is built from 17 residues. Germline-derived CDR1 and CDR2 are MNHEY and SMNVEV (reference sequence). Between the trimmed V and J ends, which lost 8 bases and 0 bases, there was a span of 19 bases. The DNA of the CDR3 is TGTGCCAGCGCACGAAGGGGAGGTTACGCGAACACCGGGGAGCTGTTTTTT. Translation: CASARRGGYANTGELFF.

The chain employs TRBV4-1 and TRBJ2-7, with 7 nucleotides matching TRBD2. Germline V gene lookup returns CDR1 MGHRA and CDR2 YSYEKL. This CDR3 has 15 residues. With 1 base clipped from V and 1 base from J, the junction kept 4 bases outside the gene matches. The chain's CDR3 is CASSQGGGGSYEQYF. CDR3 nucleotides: TGCGCCAGCAGCCAAGGCGGGGGAGGATCCTACGAGCAGTACTTC.

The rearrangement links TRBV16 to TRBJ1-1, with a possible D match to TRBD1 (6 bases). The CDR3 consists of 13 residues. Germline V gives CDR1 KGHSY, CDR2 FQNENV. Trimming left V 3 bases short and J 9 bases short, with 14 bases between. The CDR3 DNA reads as TGTGCCAGCAGCCAGGGCTCGGGGGGCCAAGCTTTCTTT. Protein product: CASSQGSGGQAFF.

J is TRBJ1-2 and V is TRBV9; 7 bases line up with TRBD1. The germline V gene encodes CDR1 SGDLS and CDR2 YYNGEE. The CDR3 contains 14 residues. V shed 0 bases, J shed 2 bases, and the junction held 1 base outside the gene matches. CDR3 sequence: CASSVGQGNYGYTF. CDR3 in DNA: TGTGCCAGCAGCGTAGGACAGGGCAACTATGGCTACACCTTC. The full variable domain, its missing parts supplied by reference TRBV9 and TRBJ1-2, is DSGVTQTPKHLITATGQRVTLRCSPRSGDLSVYWYQQSLDQGLQFLIQYYNGEERAKGNILERFSAQQFPDLHSELNLSSLELGDSALYFCASSVGQGNYGYTFGSGTRLTVV.

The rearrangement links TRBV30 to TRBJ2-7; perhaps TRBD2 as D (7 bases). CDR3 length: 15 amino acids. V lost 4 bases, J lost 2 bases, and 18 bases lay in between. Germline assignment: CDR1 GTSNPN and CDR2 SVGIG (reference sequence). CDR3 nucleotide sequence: TGTGCCTGGATGGGAGGGGGGGACGGCACCTACGAGCAGTACTTC. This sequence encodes CAWMGGGDGTYEQYF.

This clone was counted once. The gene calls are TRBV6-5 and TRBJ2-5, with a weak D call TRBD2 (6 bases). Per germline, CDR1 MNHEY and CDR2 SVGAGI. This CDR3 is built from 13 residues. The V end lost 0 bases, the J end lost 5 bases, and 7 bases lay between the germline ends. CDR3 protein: CASSYSGGETQYF. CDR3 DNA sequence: TGTGCCAGCAGTTACTCTGGGGGGGAGACCCAGTACTTC.

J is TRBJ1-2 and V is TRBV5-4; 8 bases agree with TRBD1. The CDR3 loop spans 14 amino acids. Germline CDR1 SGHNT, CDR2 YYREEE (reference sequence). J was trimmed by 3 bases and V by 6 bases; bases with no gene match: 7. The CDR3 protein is CASTVDREHYGYTF. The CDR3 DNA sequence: TGTGCCAGCACCGTGGACAGGGAGCACTATGGCTACACCTTC.

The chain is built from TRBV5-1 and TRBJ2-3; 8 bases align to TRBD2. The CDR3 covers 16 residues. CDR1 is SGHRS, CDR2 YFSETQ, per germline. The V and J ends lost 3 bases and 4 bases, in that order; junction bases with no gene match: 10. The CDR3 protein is CASSWGSAGAPDTQYF. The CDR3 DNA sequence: TGCGCCAGCAGCTGGGGGTCAGCGGGAGCCCCAGATACGCAGTATTTT. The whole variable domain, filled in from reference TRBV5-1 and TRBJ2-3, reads KAGVTQTPRYLIKTRGQQVTLSCSPISGHRSVSWYQQTPGQGLQFLFEYFSETQRNKGNFPGRFSGRQFSNSRSEMNVSTLELGDSALYLCASSWGSAGAPDTQYFGPGTRLTVL.

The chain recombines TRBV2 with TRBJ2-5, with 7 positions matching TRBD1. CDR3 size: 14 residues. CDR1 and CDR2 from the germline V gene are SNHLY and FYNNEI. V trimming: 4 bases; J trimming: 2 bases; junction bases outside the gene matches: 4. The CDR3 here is CASSAMTGQETQYF. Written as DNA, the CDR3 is TGTGCCAGCAGTGCCATGACAGGGCAAGAGACCCAGTACTTC.

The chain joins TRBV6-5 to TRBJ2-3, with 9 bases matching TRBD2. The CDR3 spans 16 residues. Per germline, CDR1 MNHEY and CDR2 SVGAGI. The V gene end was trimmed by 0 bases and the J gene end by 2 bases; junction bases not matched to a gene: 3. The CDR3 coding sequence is TGTGCCAGCAGTTACTCGGCTAGCGGGGACACAGATACGCAGTATTTT. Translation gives CASSYSASGDTDTQYF.

CDR3 sequence: CASSGTGRGEPYSNQPQHF. CDR3 coding DNA: TGTGCCAGCAGCGGGACCGGCAGGGGGGAACCGTATAGCAATCAGCCCCAGCATTTT. The chain uses TRBV5-5 and TRBJ1-5; TRBD1 matches at 7 bases. J lost 0 bases, V lost 4 bases, and 16 bases had no gene match. The CDR3 loop spans 19 amino acids. CDR1 is SGHKS and CDR2 is YYEKEE in the germline V gene (reference sequence).